The 20 T cell receptor beta chains given below trace back to one sample, sequenced in a study of molecular identifiers for immune sequencing clone quantification. TCRdb reprocessed the PCR reads with MiXCR, giving one entry per CDR3 protein. Among about 510,000 distinct CDR3 sequences, 20% to 25% were seen once, and the ten largest hold approximately 0.8%. The sequencing input was naive CD8+ T cells from blood, with Jurkat cell RNA spiked in. Subset of the sample: FACS-sorted CD8+CD4-CCR7+CD45RA+ naive T cells. The receptors here all came from a human donor in good health. Some libraries in this study had Jurkat cell RNA spiked in.

With regard to this clonotype: Since a much larger clone is just one base distant, this may be a read error. The chain has TRBV20-1 and TRBJ2-5; the D call may be TRBD1 or TRBD2 (5 bases each). Germline CDR1 reads DFQATT; CDR2 reads SNEGSKA (reference sequence). CDR3 length: 13 residues. This CDR3 is CGARGAEQETQYF. The CDR3, as DNA: TGCGGTGCTAGAGGGGCAGAACAAGAGACCCAGTACTTC.

This clonotype appeared many times. CDR3 sequence (DNA): TGTGCCAGCAGCTTAGCGCTGGCAGGGGGCGAGCAGTACTTC. This codes for CASSLALAGGEQYF. The J gene is TRBJ2-7, the V gene TRBV7-9, with TRBD1 matching 7 bases. The CDR3 length is 14 residues. Germline V CDR1 and CDR2: SEHNR, FQNEAQ (reference sequence). V gave up 0 bases and J gave up 6 bases; unmatched junction bases: 5.

This clonotype was seen more than once but under ten times. The chain recombines TRBV12-3 or TRBV12-4 with TRBJ1-6; D might be TRBD1 (5 bases). This CDR3 is built from 14 residues. Trimming left V 7 bases short and J 13 bases short, with 20 bases between. As DNA, the CDR3 is TGTGCCAGCACCGGCGCAGGGAATAGTAGGCCCCTCCACTTT. It yields the protein CASTGAGNSRPLHF.

For this clonotype: A much larger clone is a single base away; this may be a read error. The CDR3 is CASSVRETQYF. The CDR3 DNA reads TGTGCCAGCAGTGTACGGGAGACCCAGTACTTC. This chain links TRBV6-1 with TRBJ2-5; D ambiguous. Trimming removed 4 bases at V and 5 bases at J, with 5 bases between. Germline-derived CDR1 and CDR2 are MNHNS and SASEGT. This CDR3 has 11 amino acids.

Of note for this clonotype: It may be a read error: a sequence one base away is much more abundant. V usage is TRBV28 and J usage is TRBJ2-7; D possibly uses TRBD1 or TRBD2 (5 bases each). Germline V gene data show CDR1 as MDHEN and CDR2 as SYDVKM. This CDR3 has 17 amino acids. The V end lost 3 bases, the J end lost 6 bases, and 24 bases lay between the germline ends. Here the CDR3 reads CASSFRQNWDSGSEQYF. The CDR3 coding sequence is TGTGCCAGCAGTTTTCGACAGAACTGGGATTCGGGGAGCGAGCAGTACTTC. Variable domain in full (rest from reference TRBV28 and TRBJ2-7): DVKVTQSSRYLVKRTGEKVFLECVQDMDHENMFWYRQDPGLGLRLIYFSYDVKMKEKGDIPEGYSVSREKKERFSLILESASTNQTSMYLCASSFRQNWDSGSEQYFGPGTRLTVT.

This chain uses TRBV9 with TRBJ1-1; D remains unclear. Germline lookup yields CDR1 SGDLS and CDR2 YYNGEE. The CDR3 is made up of 11 amino acids. Deletions cut 6 bases from V and 5 bases from J, with 8 bases between. The CDR3 region is CASTPATEAFF. The CDR3 region has the DNA TGTGCCAGCACCCCGGCTACTGAAGCTTTCTTT.

The CDR3 nucleotides read TGTGCCAGCAGCGTAGCAAGGTTAAGCACAGATACGCAGTATTTT. It specifies CASSVARLSTDTQYF. The chain is built from TRBV9 and TRBJ2-3; D is ambiguous. From germline, CDR1 is SGDLS and CDR2 YYNGEE. Trimming took 0 bases from V and 0 from J, leaving 8 bases between them. There are 15 residues in the CDR3.

On this clonotype itself: A read error may explain this, as a much larger clone is one base away. The chain has TRBV2 and TRBJ1-2, with TRBD1 identical over 10 bases. This CDR3 comprises 15 residues. Germline V CDR1 and CDR2: SNHLY, FYNNEI. In nucleotides, the CDR3 is TGTGCCGGCAGTGATCACCCGGGACAGGGGAATGGCTACACCTTC. This gives the protein CAGSDHPGQGNGYTF. The whole variable domain, remainder taken from reference TRBV2 and TRBJ1-2, is EPEVTQTPSHQVTQMGQEVILRCVPISNHLYFYWYRQILGQKVEFLVSFYNNEISEKSEIFDDQFSVERPDGSNFTLKIRSTKLEDSAMYFCAGSDHPGQGNGYTFGSGTRLTVV.

The chain uses TRBV28 and TRBJ2-7; 8 positions match TRBD2. Germline V gives CDR1 MDHEN, CDR2 SYDVKM. The J segment lost 7 bases and the V segment lost 1 base, leaving 6 bases of the junction unmatched. This CDR3 spans 14 amino acids. CDR3 sequence reads: CASSLSAGGKEQYF. In DNA form, the CDR3 reads TGTGCCAGCAGTTTATCGGCGGGAGGTAAGGAGCAGTACTTC.

This clonotype has at least ten counts. V and J are TRBV20-1 and TRBJ1-5, with D maybe TRBD1 (5 bases). The germline V gene has CDR1 DFQATT and CDR2 SNEGSKA (reference sequence). There are 15 residues in the CDR3. The ends were cut back, 0 bases at V and 1 base at J, with 10 bases in the middle. This CDR3 reads CSARDPGASNQPQHF. As DNA, the CDR3 is TGCAGTGCTAGAGATCCCGGGGCGAGCAATCAGCCCCAGCATTTT.

This clonotype was detected many times. The chain carries TRBV7-2 and TRBJ2-7, with 14 bases matching TRBD2. Germline V gene lookup returns CDR1 SGHTA and CDR2 FQGNSA. Trimming at V came to 1 base and at J to 5 bases, leaving 4 bases not matched to a gene. CDR3 size: 16 residues. The CDR3 region has the DNA TGTGCCAGCAGCTTAGGACTAGCGGGAGGGCCCCACGAGCAGTACTTC. Its translation: CASSLGLAGGPHEQYF. The complete variable domain, with remaining parts taken from reference TRBV7-2 and TRBJ2-7, reads GAGVSQSPSNKVTEKGKDVELRCDPISGHTALYWYRQSLGQGLEFLIYFQGNSAPDKSGLPSDRFSAERTGGSVSTLTIQRTQQEDSAVYLCASSLGLAGGPHEQYFGPGTRLTVT.

This clonotype has ten or more counts. V is TRBV4-3 and J is TRBJ2-4; perhaps TRBD1 as D (6 bases). Looked up from germline, CDR1 is LGHNA and CDR2 is YSLEER. The ends were cut back, 0 bases at V and 0 bases at J, with 12 bases in the middle. The CDR3 is 17 residues long. The CDR3 DNA reads TGCGCCAGCAGCCAAGACCAGACAGGACCAGCCAAAAACATTCAGTACTTC. This translates into CASSQDQTGPAKNIQYF.

Concerning this clonotype: The junction does not match germline at one end; this may be a read error. V is TRBV5-5 and J is TRBJ1-1, with a weak D call TRBD1 (5 bases). The CDR3 extends over 15 amino acids. Germline-derived CDR1 and CDR2 are SGHKS and YYEKEE (reference sequence). The CDR3 is CAISLEDSLNTEAFF. CDR3 DNA: TGTGCCATCAGCTTGGAAGACAGCTTGAACACTGAAGCTTTCTTT. Full variable domain (rest looked up from reference TRBV5-5 and TRBJ1-1): DAGVTQSPTHLIKTRGQQVTLRCSPISGHKSVSWYQQVLGQGPQFIFQYYEKEERGRGNFPDRFSARQFPNYSSELNVNALLLGDSALYLCAISLEDSLNTEAFFGQGTRLTVV.

This clonotype was observed a handful of times. The rearrangement uses TRBV7-9 and TRBJ1-3, with D possibly being TRBD1 (5 bases). Germline CDR1 SEHNR, CDR2 FQNEAQ (reference sequence). The CDR3 is 16 residues long. The V end lost 5 bases, the J end lost 0 bases, and 14 bases lay between the germline ends. The CDR3 DNA is TGTGCCAGCAGCCCCCCGGGGCTCCTCTCTGGAAACACCATATATTTT. It codes for CASSPPGLLSGNTIYF.

The rearrangement links TRBV7-6 to TRBJ2-5, with 8 bases fitting TRBD2. V was clipped by 1 base and J by 4 bases; unmatched bases: 11. Germline CDR1 is SGHVS and CDR2 is FNYEAQ. The CDR3 totals 17 residues. The CDR3 coding sequence is TGTGCCAGCAGCTTAGGTCGAGCGGGGGAAGGATTAGAGACCCAGTACTTC. Translation: CASSLGRAGEGLETQYF.

This clonotype was seen repeatedly, ten times or more. The chain recombines TRBV7-2 with TRBJ2-7; the D is unclear. The CDR3 loop spans 13 amino acids. V lost 8 bases, J lost 5 bases, and 16 bases lay in between. Per the germline V gene, CDR1 is SGHTA and CDR2 is FQGNSA. The CDR3 DNA is TGTGCCAGCCGCCAGGACCGGATCGACGAGCAGTACTTC. Its protein is CASRQDRIDEQYF.

This clonotype was detected many times. J is TRBJ2-2 and V is TRBV7-9; 15 bases line up with TRBD2. In germline, CDR1 is SEHNR, CDR2 FQNEAQ (reference sequence). CDR3 length: 20 residues. The V and J ends lost 5 bases and 7 bases, in that order; junction bases with no gene match: 17. This CDR3 is CASSNPPAGLAGGPGGELFF. The CDR3 coding sequence is TGTGCCAGCAGCAACCCCCCAGCCGGACTAGCGGGAGGGCCTGGCGGGGAGCTGTTTTTT.

This clonotype was detected only a few times. This chain uses TRBV3-1 with TRBJ1-1; TRBD1 matches 10 bases. The J segment lost 1 base and the V segment lost 0 bases, leaving 8 bases of the junction unmatched. The CDR3 extends over 18 amino acids. Germline V lookup: CDR1 LGHDT, CDR2 YNNKEL (reference sequence). CDR3 DNA: TGTGCCAGCAGCCAAGACGCTCGACAGGGGGCTTGGAACACTGAAGCTTTCTTT. As protein: CASSQDARQGAWNTEAFF.

Comment on this clonotype: A read error is possible here, since a much larger clone lies one base away. This rearrangement joins TRBV23-1 to TRBJ2-1; 7 bases agree with TRBD1. TRBV23-1 has ORF status, its function being uncertain. The CDR3 covers 16 residues. CDR3 protein: CASSHQPTGNYNEQLF. CDR3 nucleotide sequence: TGCGCCAGCAGTCATCAGCCGACAGGGAACTACAATGAGCAGCTCTTC.

At least ten counts were recorded for this clonotype. The chain links TRBV6-6 to TRBJ2-7, with TRBD2 identical over 7 bases. Per the germline V gene, CDR1 is MNHNY and CDR2 is SVGAGI (reference sequence). J lost 1 base, V lost 5 bases, and 5 bases had no gene match. This CDR3 has 14 residues. The CDR3 spells CASSTRDYSYEQYF. CDR3 DNA: TGTGCCAGCAGTACCCGGGACTATTCCTACGAGCAGTACTTC.